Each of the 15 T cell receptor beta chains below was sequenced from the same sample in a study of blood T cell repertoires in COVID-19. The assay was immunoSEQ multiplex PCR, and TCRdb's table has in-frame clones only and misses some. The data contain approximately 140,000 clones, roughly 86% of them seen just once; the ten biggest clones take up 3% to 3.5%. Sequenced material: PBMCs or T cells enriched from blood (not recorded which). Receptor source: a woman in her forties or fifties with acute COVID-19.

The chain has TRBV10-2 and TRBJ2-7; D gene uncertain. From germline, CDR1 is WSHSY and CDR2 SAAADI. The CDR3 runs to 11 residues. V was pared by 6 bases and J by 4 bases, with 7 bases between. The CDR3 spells CASRNSYEQYF. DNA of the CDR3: TGCGCCAGCAGGAACAGTTACGAGCAGTACTTC.

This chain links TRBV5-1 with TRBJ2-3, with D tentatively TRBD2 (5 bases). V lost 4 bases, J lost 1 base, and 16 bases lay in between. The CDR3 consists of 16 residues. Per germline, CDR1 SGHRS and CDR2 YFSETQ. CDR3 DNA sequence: TGCGCCAGCAGCCCCGGGGTCCTACTCCGCACAGATACGCAGTATTTT. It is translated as CASSPGVLLRTDTQYF.

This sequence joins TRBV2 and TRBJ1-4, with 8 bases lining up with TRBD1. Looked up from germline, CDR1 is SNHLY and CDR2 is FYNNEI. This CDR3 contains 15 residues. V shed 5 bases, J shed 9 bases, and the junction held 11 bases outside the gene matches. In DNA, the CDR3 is TGTGCCAGCAGTCTTCAGGGGGCAGGTGGGAAAAAACTGTTTTTT. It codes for CASSLQGAGGKKLFF.

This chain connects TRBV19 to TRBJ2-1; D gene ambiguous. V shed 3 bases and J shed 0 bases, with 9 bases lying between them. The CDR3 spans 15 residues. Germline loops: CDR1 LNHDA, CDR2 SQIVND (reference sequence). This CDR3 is CASSITASSYNEQFF. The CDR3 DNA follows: TGTGCCAGTAGTATTACTGCTAGCTCCTACAATGAGCAGTTCTTC.

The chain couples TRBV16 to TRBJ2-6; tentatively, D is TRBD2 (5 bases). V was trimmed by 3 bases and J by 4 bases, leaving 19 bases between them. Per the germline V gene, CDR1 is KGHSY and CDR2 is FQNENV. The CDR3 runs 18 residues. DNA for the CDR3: TGTGCCAGCAGCCATTCCGGGCCCTCGGAGGCCGGGGCCAACGTCCTGACTTTC. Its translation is CASSHSGPSEAGANVLTF.

The CDR3 DNA is TGTGCCAGTAGTATCCAACGACAGGACACCGGGGAGCTGTTTTTT. Protein product: CASSIQRQDTGELFF. The chain recombines TRBV19 with TRBJ2-2, with D possibly matching TRBD1 (6 bases). Trimming took 3 bases from V and 3 from J, leaving 11 bases between them. Germline V gives CDR1 LNHDA, CDR2 SQIVND (reference sequence). This CDR3 spans 15 amino acids. The variable domain in full, completed from reference TRBV19 and TRBJ2-2, reads DGGITQSPKYLFRKEGQNVTLSCEQNLNHDAMYWYRQDPGQGLRLIYYSQIVNDFQKGDIAEGYSVSREKKESFPLTVTSAQKNPTAFYLCASSIQRQDTGELFFGEGSRLTVL.

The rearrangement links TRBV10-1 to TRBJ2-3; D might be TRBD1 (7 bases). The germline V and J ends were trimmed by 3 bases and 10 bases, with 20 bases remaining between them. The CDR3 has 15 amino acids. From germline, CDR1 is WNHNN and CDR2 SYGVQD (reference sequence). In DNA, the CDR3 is TGCGCCAGCAGTGAAGGGCAGGGGGGACGTTGGTCGCAGTATTTT. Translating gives CASSEGQGGRWSQYF.

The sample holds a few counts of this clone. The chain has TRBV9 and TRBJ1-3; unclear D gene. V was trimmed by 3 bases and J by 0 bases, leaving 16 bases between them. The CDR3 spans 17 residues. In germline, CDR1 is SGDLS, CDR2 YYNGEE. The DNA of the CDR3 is TGTGCCAGCAGCGAAAGGTCGGGAAGGAGCTCTGGAAACACCATATATTTT. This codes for CASSERSGRSSGNTIYF.

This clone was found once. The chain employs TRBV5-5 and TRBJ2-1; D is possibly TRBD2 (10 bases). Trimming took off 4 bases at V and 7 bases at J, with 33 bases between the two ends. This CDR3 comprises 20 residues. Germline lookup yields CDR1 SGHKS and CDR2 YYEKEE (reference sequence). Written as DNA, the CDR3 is TGTGCCAGCAGCCCGGGGACAGGGAGAGGTCTAGCGGGAGTCGAAAATGAGCAGTTCTTC. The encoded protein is CASSPGTGRGLAGVENEQFF. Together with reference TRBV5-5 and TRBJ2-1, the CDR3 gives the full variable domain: DAGVTQSPTHLIKTRGQQVTLRCSPISGHKSVSWYQQVLGQGPQFIFQYYEKEERGRGNFPDRFSARQFPNYSSELNVNALLLGDSALYLCASSPGTGRGLAGVENEQFFGPGTRLTVL.

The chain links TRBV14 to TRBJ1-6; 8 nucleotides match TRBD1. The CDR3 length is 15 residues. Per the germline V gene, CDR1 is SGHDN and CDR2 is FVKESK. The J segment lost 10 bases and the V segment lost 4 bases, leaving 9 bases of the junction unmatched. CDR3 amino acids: CASSPRTGWDSPLHF. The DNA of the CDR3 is TGTGCCAGCAGCCCGAGGACAGGGTGGGACTCACCCCTCCACTTT.

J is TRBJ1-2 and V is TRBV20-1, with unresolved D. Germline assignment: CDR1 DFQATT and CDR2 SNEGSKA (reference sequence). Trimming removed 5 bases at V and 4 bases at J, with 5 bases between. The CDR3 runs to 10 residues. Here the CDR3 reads CSAVLYGYTF. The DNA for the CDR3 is TGCAGTGCTGTCCTCTATGGCTACACCTTC.

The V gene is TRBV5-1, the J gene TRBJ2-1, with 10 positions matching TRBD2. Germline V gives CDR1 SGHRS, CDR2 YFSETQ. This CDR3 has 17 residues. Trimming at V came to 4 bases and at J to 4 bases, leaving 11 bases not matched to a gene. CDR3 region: CASSPASYSGRYNEQFF. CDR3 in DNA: TGCGCCAGCAGCCCGGCCTCATATAGCGGGAGGTACAATGAGCAGTTCTTC.

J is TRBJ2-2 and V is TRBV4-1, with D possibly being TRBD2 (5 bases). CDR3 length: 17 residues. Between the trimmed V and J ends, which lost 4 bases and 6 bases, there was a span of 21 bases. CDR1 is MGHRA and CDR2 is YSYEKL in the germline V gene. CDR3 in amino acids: CASSPPDIAREAGELFF. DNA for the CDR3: TGCGCCAGCAGCCCTCCCGATATAGCGCGTGAGGCCGGGGAGCTGTTTTTT.

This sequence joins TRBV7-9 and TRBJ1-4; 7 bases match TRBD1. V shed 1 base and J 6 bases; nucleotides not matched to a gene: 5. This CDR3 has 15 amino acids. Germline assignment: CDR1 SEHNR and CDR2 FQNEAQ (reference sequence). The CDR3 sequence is CASSLDGTDYEKLFF. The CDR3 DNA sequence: TGTGCCAGCAGCTTAGATGGGACAGATTATGAAAAACTGTTTTTT.

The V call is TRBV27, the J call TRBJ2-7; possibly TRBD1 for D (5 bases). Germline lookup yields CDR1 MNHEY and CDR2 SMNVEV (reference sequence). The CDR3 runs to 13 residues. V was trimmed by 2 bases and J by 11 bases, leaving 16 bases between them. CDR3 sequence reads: CASSLGAQTAKYF. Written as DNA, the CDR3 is TGTGCCAGCAGTTTAGGAGCACAGACAGCCAAGTACTTC.